Sequencing of this T cell receptor (beta chain) was carried out in a study of blood T cell repertoires in COVID-19. Study background: Acute and convalescent COVID-19 specimens originated in the United States, Italy and Spain. From T cells, B-cell-depleted T cells, or PBMCs came the material, which was cDNA or gDNA.

Source study methods: The authors estimated nucleated cell counts from reference gene primer amplification. Using immunoSEQ multiplex PCR, the repertoire was profiled, and TCRdb retains in-frame clones only, with some absent. The V and J calls and clone size were taken over from that table, and D and trimming were inferred from the DNA. The sample records 80,000 to 100,000 clones, about 78% being singletons. This clonotype was sampled from a man aged 50-59 years who had recovered from COVID-19. Sample: peripheral blood.

The CDR3, as DNA: TGTGCCACCAGACTGGGCCTCGAGCAGTACTTC. Encoded protein: CATRLGLEQYF. The chain recombines TRBV2 with TRBJ2-7; no clear D. Looked up from germline, CDR1 is SNHLY and CDR2 is FYNNEI. The CDR3 loop spans 11 amino acids. V was cut by 10 bases and J by 6 bases, with 13 bases left in between.